A single sample is the source of the 28 T cell receptor beta chains below, sequenced in a study of control samples from healthy donors and cancer patients. Profiled with immunoSEQ multiplex PCR; TCRdb holds only in-frame clones, not every one. The sample consists of about 120,000 clones, about 95% of them appearing once. Sequenced sample: blood. These receptor sequences come from a man younger than 40 in good health.

The chain has TRBV6-5 and TRBJ2-3; TRBD1 matches at 10 bases. Trimming took 4 bases from V and 3 from J; bases not matched to a gene: 7. Germline CDR1 reads MNHEY; CDR2 reads SVGAGI. The CDR3 spans 16 residues. CDR3 bases: TGTGCCAGCAGTTCCTTCCGGGACAGGGGAACAGATACGCAGTATTTT. Its protein is CASSSFRDRGTDTQYF.

This clone was detected only once. The V call is TRBV4-3, the J call TRBJ1-2; D uncertain. The V gene lost 0 bases and the J gene lost 1 base, with 6 bases spanning the gap. The CDR3 is made up of 14 amino acids. Germline CDR1 reads LGHNA; CDR2 reads YSLEER. This CDR3 is CASSQDTINYGYTF. CDR3 nucleotide sequence: TGCGCCAGCAGCCAAGATACGATTAACTATGGCTACACCTTC.

The rearrangement links TRBV6-6 to TRBJ1-4, with D perhaps matching TRBD1 (6 bases). The germline V and J ends were trimmed by 0 bases and 4 bases, with 12 bases remaining between them. This CDR3 has 16 amino acids. The V gene's germline CDR1 is MNHNY and CDR2 SVGAGI (reference sequence). The CDR3 loop reads CASSYSGQFLNEKLFF. In DNA form, the CDR3 reads TGTGCCAGCAGTTACTCCGGACAGTTTCTTAATGAAAAACTGTTTTTT.

The V and J genes are TRBV7-3 and TRBJ2-3; D possibly matches TRBD1 or TRBD2 (6 bases each). V was trimmed by 5 bases and J by 1 base, leaving 16 bases between them. From germline, CDR1 is SGHTA and CDR2 FQGTGA. This CDR3 has 16 amino acids. CDR3 residues: CASSLSSRGRTDTQYF. CDR3 nucleotides: TGTGCCAGCAGCCTCTCCAGCCGGGGGCGCACAGATACGCAGTATTTT.

The chain employs TRBV7-2 and TRBJ2-1; D is possibly TRBD1 (5 bases). CDR3 length equals 14 residues. Per germline, CDR1 SGHTA and CDR2 FQGNSA. Trimming cost V 0 bases and J 8 bases, with 11 bases left between them. In DNA, the CDR3 is TGTGCCAGCAGCTTAGCCAGGGCCAAGGATGAGCAGTTCTTC. Translating gives CASSLARAKDEQFF. The complete variable domain, with remaining parts taken from reference TRBV7-2 and TRBJ2-1, reads GAGVSQSPSNKVTEKGKDVELRCDPISGHTALYWYRQSLGQGLEFLIYFQGNSAPDKSGLPSDRFSAERTGGSVSTLTIQRTQQEDSAVYLCASSLARAKDEQFFGPGTRLTVL.

The chain combines TRBV19 with TRBJ1-5, with D perhaps TRBD1 (5 bases). V was shortened by 7 bases and J by 5 bases, with 18 bases between the two germline ends. CDR1 and CDR2 (germline): LNHDA, SQIVND (reference sequence). CDR3 size: 15 residues. CDR3 amino acids: CASNWGVPDDQPQHF. DNA for the CDR3: TGTGCCAGTAATTGGGGGGTGCCTGACGATCAGCCCCAGCATTTT.

Here the CDR3 reads CASSLRDSPSGANVLTF. Written as DNA, the CDR3 is TGTGCCAGCAGCTTGAGGGACTCCCCCTCTGGGGCCAACGTCCTGACTTTC. The gene calls are TRBV5-6 and TRBJ2-6, with D perhaps matching TRBD2 (6 bases). Per germline, CDR1 SGHDT and CDR2 YYEEEE. The CDR3 contains 17 residues. Trimming took 1 base from V and 0 from J, leaving 11 bases between them.

The genes are TRBV4-1 and TRBJ2-4; the D call may be TRBD1 or TRBD2 (5 bases each). The CDR3 spans 16 residues. CDR1 MGHRA and CDR2 YSYEKL come from the germline V gene. The V end lost 1 base, the J end lost 6 bases, and 16 bases lay between the germline ends. CDR3 residues: CASSQVFLPGTNIQYF. In nucleotides, the CDR3 is TGCGCCAGCAGCCAAGTGTTCCTCCCCGGGACAAACATTCAGTACTTC.

The genes are TRBV7-9 and TRBJ2-1, with 8 bases matching TRBD1. Germline trimming cut 2 bases from V and 6 bases from J; bases unmatched to any gene: 12. There are 17 residues in the CDR3. Germline V gene lookup returns CDR1 SEHNR and CDR2 FQNEAQ (reference sequence). The CDR3 DNA reads as TGTGCCAGCAGCTTACCCTTAGACAGGGGTATAAGCAATGAGCAGTTCTTC. Translating gives CASSLPLDRGISNEQFF.

This clone was counted a single time. The chain couples TRBV2 to TRBJ1-1; 7 bases agree with TRBD1. This CDR3 is built from 15 residues. V shed 5 bases and J 1 base; nucleotides not matched to a gene: 7. Germline CDR1 reads SNHLY; CDR2 reads FYNNEI. CDR3 bases: TGTGCCAGCAGTCCAGGGGGTATTAAGAACACTGAAGCTTTCTTT. It codes for CASSPGGIKNTEAFF.

The rearrangement joins TRBV9 to TRBJ1-1; D is unclear. V dropped 0 bases and J dropped 3 bases, with 6 bases sitting between them. CDR1 and CDR2 (germline): SGDLS, YYNGEE. This CDR3 comprises 13 residues. This CDR3 is CASSVELHTEAFF. As DNA, the CDR3 is TGTGCCAGCAGCGTAGAGCTGCACACTGAAGCTTTCTTT.

This sequence joins TRBV11-2 and TRBJ2-7; D is uncertain. The V end was cut by 0 bases, the J end by 3 bases, with 12 bases between. The CDR3 contains 15 residues. Germline loops: CDR1 SGHAT, CDR2 FQNNGV. The CDR3 DNA reads TGTGCCAGCAGCTTAGACCCCCAGCGAGTCTACGAGCAGTACTTC. Protein product: CASSLDPQRVYEQYF.

This chain uses TRBV4-3 with TRBJ2-5; TRBD2 matches 8 bases. Germline V gene data show CDR1 as LGHNA and CDR2 as YSLEER. The CDR3 loop spans 14 amino acids. J lost 5 bases, V lost 1 base, and 3 bases had no gene match. The CDR3 loop is CASSQGLASETQYF. CDR3 nucleotides: TGCGCCAGCAGCCAAGGACTAGCGTCGGAGACCCAGTACTTC.

In its sample, this clone was seen once. V gene TRBV19 combines with J gene TRBJ2-3; a weak D match, TRBD1 (6 bases). The CDR3 spans 15 residues. CDR1 and CDR2 (germline): LNHDA, SQIVND (reference sequence). V lost 7 bases to trimming and J lost 4 bases, with 18 bases between them. CDR3 in DNA: TGTGCCAGTACCCTGGGTCCAGGGGCCGCAGATACGCAGTATTTT. Translating it yields CASTLGPGAADTQYF.

The rearrangement links TRBV25-1 to TRBJ1-5; no reliable D call. The germline V gene has CDR1 MGHDK and CDR2 SYGVNS. The CDR3 is 14 amino acids. V was cut by 1 base and J by 6 bases, with 10 bases left in between. CDR3 residues: CASSESKFSQPQHF. The CDR3 DNA is TGTGCCAGCAGTGAATCAAAGTTTAGTCAGCCCCAGCATTTT.

The chain has TRBV4-1 and TRBJ1-1, with D hard to call. The CDR3 consists of 13 residues. Germline CDR1 and CDR2: MGHRA and YSYEKL. V shed 2 bases and J shed 5 bases, with 9 bases lying between them. This CDR3 reads CASSQRALTEAFF. For the CDR3, the DNA is TGCGCCAGCAGCCAACGGGCCCTAACTGAAGCTTTCTTT.

This chain uses TRBV11-2 with TRBJ2-7; D is unclear. Trimming stripped 4 bases from V and 7 bases from J, with 23 bases between. The germline V gene has CDR1 SGHAT and CDR2 FQNNGV. The CDR3 contains 16 residues. Written as DNA, the CDR3 is TGTGCCAGCAGCTCCCCGTTGGGTACTTGGCCCGGGGAGCAGTACTTC. The encoded protein is CASSSPLGTWPGEQYF.

The rearrangement joins TRBV12-3 or TRBV12-4 to TRBJ1-1; D may be TRBD1 (6 bases). The CDR3 extends over 13 amino acids. The V and J ends lost 4 bases and 2 bases respectively, with 8 bases between them. The CDR3 protein is CASSSQGNTEAFF. The CDR3 bases are TGTGCCAGCAGTTCACAGGGAAACACTGAAGCTTTCTTT.

This chain connects TRBV9 to TRBJ2-7, with D perhaps TRBD2 (6 bases). Trimming removed 4 bases at V and 7 bases at J, with 15 bases between. The CDR3 loop spans 13 amino acids. The germline CDR1 and CDR2 sequences are SGDLS and YYNGEE. For the CDR3, the DNA is TGTGCCAGCAGCTTCTCCGGGACTGGAGAGCAGTACTTC. Its translation: CASSFSGTGEQYF.

This clone was counted once. The chain combines TRBV28 with TRBJ1-5, with 7 bases fitting TRBD1. The CDR3 spans 15 residues. Trimming took 5 bases from V and 2 from J; bases not matched to a gene: 6. In germline, CDR1 is MDHEN, CDR2 SYDVKM. CDR3 protein: CASSPFTGGNQPQHF. CDR3 DNA sequence: TGTGCCAGCAGTCCCTTCACAGGGGGCAATCAGCCCCAGCATTTT.

The genes are TRBV6-4 and TRBJ1-6; D gene uncertain. There are 14 residues in the CDR3. The V and J ends lost 3 bases and 9 bases respectively, with 12 bases between them. CDR1 and CDR2 (germline): MRHNA, SNTAGT. The CDR3 nucleotides are TGTGCCAGCAGTGAAAGTGGTACTGGTTCACCCCTCCACTTT. Translated: CASSESGTGSPLHF.

The chain couples TRBV5-5 to TRBJ1-2; weak D call: TRBD1 (6 bases). Germline-derived CDR1 and CDR2 are SGHKS and YYEKEE (reference sequence). The V end was cut by 3 bases, the J end by 4 bases, with 16 bases between. The CDR3 runs 15 residues. The CDR3 DNA reads TGTGCCAGCAGCTCTTCGGGGGGGCTTGGCTATGGCTACACCTTC. Translation: CASSSSGGLGYGYTF.

The chain combines TRBV21-1 with TRBJ2-7; the table assigns TRBD1, which was not confirmed against the DNA. TRBV21-1 is a documented pseudogene. The CDR3 extends over 13 amino acids. CDR3 nucleotides: TGTGCCAGCAGTCGGGACAGACCCTACGAGCAGTACTTC. Its translation is CASSRDRPYEQYF.

This rearrangement joins TRBV5-8 to TRBJ1-4, with D maybe TRBD1 (5 bases). The CDR3 extends over 16 amino acids. Germline lookup yields CDR1 SGHTS and CDR2 YDEGEE. V was cut by 4 bases and J by 6 bases, with 19 bases left in between. CDR3: CASSNPSGWGDEKLFF. The CDR3 nucleotides are TGTGCCAGCAGCAACCCATCTGGGTGGGGGGATGAAAAACTGTTTTTT.

The chain couples TRBV27 to TRBJ2-7, with D perhaps being TRBD1 or TRBD2 (5 bases each). The CDR3 is made up of 13 amino acids. Trimming left V 5 bases short and J 4 bases short, with 12 bases between. From germline, CDR1 is MNHEY and CDR2 SMNVEV (reference sequence). The CDR3 protein is CASSPGDLYEQYF. CDR3 in DNA: TGTGCCAGCAGTCCCGGGGACCTATACGAGCAGTACTTC.

The chain has TRBV5-1 and TRBJ2-4; D perhaps matches TRBD1 (5 bases). V was trimmed by 1 base and J by 9 bases, leaving 11 bases between them. Germline V lookup: CDR1 SGHRS, CDR2 YFSETQ. CDR3 length: 13 amino acids. CDR3 in amino acids: CASSLRVQGIQYF. The CDR3 region has the DNA TGCGCCAGCAGCTTGCGGGTTCAGGGCATTCAGTACTTC.

The V and J genes are TRBV5-1 and TRBJ1-1; D is unresolved. This CDR3 is built from 14 residues. Trimming took off 4 bases at V and 0 bases at J, with 10 bases between the two ends. CDR1 is SGHRS, CDR2 YFSETQ, per germline. The CDR3 reads CASSHTGMNTEAFF. In DNA, the CDR3 is TGCGCCAGCAGCCATACGGGGATGAACACTGAAGCTTTCTTT.

In regard to this clone: This sample includes further DNA sequences coding for the same CDR3. V usage is TRBV7-9 and J usage is TRBJ1-1, with a weak D call TRBD1 (6 bases). The V end was cut by 5 bases, the J end by 4 bases, with 23 bases between. The CDR3 contains 17 residues. Germline CDR1 reads SEHNR; CDR2 reads FQNEAQ (reference sequence). This CDR3 reads CASSDIMQHREGTEAFF. The CDR3, as DNA: TGTGCCAGCAGCGACATTATGCAGCACAGGGAGGGCACTGAAGCTTTCTTT.